Below are 32 T cell receptor beta chains sequenced from a single sample in a study of blood T cell repertoires in COVID-19. TCRdb's copy holds only in-frame clones and misses some; the assay was immunoSEQ multiplex PCR. Counted here are under 200,000 clones, approximately 80% occurring once; the ten biggest clones make up roughly 9%. Sequenced material: peripheral blood. Receptor source: a woman older than 75 with active or convalescent COVID-19.

V and J are TRBV9 and TRBJ2-7; 10 nucleotides align to TRBD1. Per germline, CDR1 SGDLS and CDR2 YYNGEE. The CDR3 length is 15 residues. J lost 1 base, V lost 0 bases, and 1 base had no gene match. The CDR3 region is CASSVGTGGSYEQYF. DNA for the CDR3: TGTGCCAGCAGCGTAGGGACAGGGGGATCCTACGAGCAGTACTTC.

The gene calls are TRBV30 and TRBJ1-4, with TRBD1 identical over 11 bases. Looked up from germline, CDR1 is GTSNPN and CDR2 is SVGIG (reference sequence). J was trimmed by 7 bases and V by 2 bases; bases with no gene match: 3. This CDR3 has 14 residues. Here the CDR3 DNA reads TGTGCCTGGAGTCCAGGGACAGGGGGTGAAAAACTGTTTTTT. This codes for CAWSPGTGGEKLFF.

This clone has just a few counts. The chain carries TRBV19 and TRBJ1-1; D might be TRBD1 (5 bases). V dropped 11 bases and J dropped 5 bases, with 12 bases sitting between them. The CDR3 covers 11 residues. Germline V lookup: CDR1 LNHDA, CDR2 SQIVND (reference sequence). CDR3 residues: CAAGGRTEAFF. CDR3 in DNA: TGTGCCGCCGGGGGGAGAACTGAAGCTTTCTTT.

The rearrangement uses TRBV19 and TRBJ1-1; tentative D call: TRBD1 (5 bases). The germline gives CDR1 LNHDA, CDR2 SQIVND (reference sequence). CDR3 size: 16 residues. Trimming took 4 bases from V and 1 from J, leaving 16 bases between them. CDR3 region: CASSTIPGLRNTEAFF. The CDR3, as DNA: TGTGCCAGTAGTACAATTCCGGGACTCCGGAACACTGAAGCTTTCTTT.

The V gene is TRBV9, the J gene TRBJ2-3; 13 nucleotides agree with TRBD2. This CDR3 comprises 16 residues. Trimming at V came to 2 bases and at J to 2 bases, leaving 2 bases not matched to a gene. Germline CDR1 SGDLS, CDR2 YYNGEE. This chain's CDR3 is CASSVTSGGATDTQYF. CDR3 DNA: TGTGCCAGCAGCGTTACTAGCGGGGGGGCCACAGATACGCAGTATTTT. Full variable domain (outside the CDR3, taken from reference TRBV9 and TRBJ2-3): DSGVTQTPKHLITATGQRVTLRCSPRSGDLSVYWYQQSLDQGLQFLIQYYNGEERAKGNILERFSAQQFPDLHSELNLSSLELGDSALYFCASSVTSGGATDTQYFGPGTRLTVL.

This clone was seen once. The chain recombines TRBV19 with TRBJ1-6; D call uncertain. Per the germline V gene, CDR1 is LNHDA and CDR2 is SQIVND (reference sequence). Trimming stripped 7 bases from V and 0 bases from J, with 10 bases between. The length of the CDR3 is 15 residues. The CDR3 loop reads CASTDWSSYNSPLHF. In DNA, the CDR3 is TGTGCCAGTACAGACTGGAGCTCCTATAATTCACCCCTCCACTTT.

The J gene is TRBJ1-2, the V gene TRBV2; D is unresolved. Germline-derived CDR1 and CDR2 are SNHLY and FYNNEI. The CDR3 is 13 residues long. V was clipped by 4 bases and J by 5 bases, with 11 bases between them. The CDR3 here is CASSGQPSYGYTF. CDR3 in DNA: TGTGCCAGCAGTGGACAACCCAGTTATGGCTACACCTTC.

The chain is built from TRBV7-9 and TRBJ1-1; perhaps TRBD1 as D (5 bases). V was pared by 2 bases and J by 1 base, with 17 bases between. CDR1 and CDR2 (germline): SEHNR, FQNEAQ (reference sequence). This CDR3 has 17 amino acids. This chain's CDR3 is CASSLWRGSGTNTEAFF. CDR3 DNA sequence: TGTGCCAGCAGCTTATGGCGGGGGTCAGGGACGAACACTGAAGCTTTCTTT.

The chain carries TRBV7-9 and TRBJ1-2; 11 positions match TRBD1. This CDR3 region has 13 residues. Germline lookup yields CDR1 SEHNR and CDR2 FQNEAQ (reference sequence). V shed 5 bases, J shed 7 bases, and the junction held 3 bases outside the gene matches. The CDR3 region has the DNA TGTGCCAGCAGCACCGGGACAGGGGGTGGCTACACCTTC. This codes for CASSTGTGGGYTF. Full variable domain (missing parts from reference TRBV7-9 and TRBJ1-2): DTGVSQNPRHKITKRGQNVTFRCDPISEHNRLYWYRQTLGQGPEFLTYFQNEAQLEKSRLLSDRFSAERPKGSFSTLEIQRTEQGDSAMYLCASSTGTGGGYTFGSGTRLTVV.

CDR3 region: CASSLSRGTQETQYF. Written as DNA, the CDR3 is TGTGCCAGCAGTTTAAGCAGGGGCACCCAAGAGACCCAGTACTTC. The genes are TRBV7-2 and TRBJ2-5, with a possible D match to TRBD1 (6 bases). This CDR3 region has 15 residues. The V gene lost 6 bases and the J gene lost 1 base, with 15 bases spanning the gap. Germline V lookup: CDR1 SGHTA, CDR2 FQGNSA.

The genes are TRBV9 and TRBJ1-4, with D possibly matching TRBD1 (6 bases). Germline V gene sequence: CDR1 SGDLS, CDR2 YYNGEE. The CDR3 is made up of 14 amino acids. V lost 4 bases to trimming and J lost 10 bases, with 17 bases between them. The CDR3 here is CASSPTGIEGKLFF. As DNA, the CDR3 is TGTGCCAGCAGCCCGACAGGTATTGAGGGAAAACTGTTTTTT.

The rearrangement links TRBV5-6 to TRBJ1-2, with D unresolved. V was cut by 4 bases and J by 5 bases, with 9 bases left in between. The germline V gene has CDR1 SGHDT and CDR2 YYEEEE. The CDR3 contains 12 residues. CDR3: CASSLTAYGYTF. CDR3 nucleotide sequence: TGTGCCAGCAGCCTTACAGCTTATGGCTACACCTTC.

CDR3 residues: CASSETDTGKLFF. The CDR3 bases are TGTGCCAGCAGCGAGACGGACACGGGAAAACTGTTTTTT. This sequence joins TRBV9 and TRBJ1-4, with TRBD1 as a possible D gene (5 bases). Germline values: CDR1 SGDLS, CDR2 YYNGEE. V lost 3 bases and J lost 10, with 13 bases in between. This CDR3 has 13 residues.

The chain recombines TRBV7-2 with TRBJ1-4; D is unresolved. The V gene lost 5 bases and the J gene lost 7 bases, with 17 bases spanning the gap. The germline CDR1 and CDR2 sequences are SGHTA and FQGNSA. The length of the CDR3 is 15 residues. In nucleotides, the CDR3 is TGTGCCAGCAGCCCAGCGGTCCGCGGTCGTGAAAAACTGTTTTTT. This encodes CASSPAVRGREKLFF.

V gene TRBV6-2 or TRBV6-3 combines with J gene TRBJ1-2, with a weak D call TRBD1 (5 bases). The V gene's germline CDR1 is MNHEY and CDR2 SVGEGT. Trimming stripped 7 bases from V and 8 bases from J, with 20 bases between. This CDR3 region has 14 residues. CDR3 sequence: CASTPGRGLGGYTF. The CDR3 DNA reads as TGTGCCAGCACCCCTGGGCGGGGGTTGGGCGGCTACACCTTC.

The chain couples TRBV12-2 to TRBJ1-2. TRBV12-2 is a documented pseudogene. This CDR3 is built from 14 residues. For the CDR3, the DNA is TGTGCAAGTCGCTTTAGCCGGCCTTACTATGGCTACACCTTC. Its translation is CASRFSRPYYGYTF.

The chain combines TRBV16 with TRBJ2-2, with TRBD1 identical over 8 bases. Germline loops: CDR1 KGHSY, CDR2 FQNENV. There are 15 residues in the CDR3. V lost 2 bases to trimming and J lost 4 bases; unmatched junction nucleotides: 3. The CDR3: CASSQAGQATGELFF. CDR3 bases: TGTGCCAGCAGCCAAGCGGGACAGGCCACCGGGGAGCTGTTTTTT.

V gene TRBV6-5 combines with J gene TRBJ2-3; no firm D call. CDR3 size: 13 residues. Trimming removed 6 bases at V and 14 bases at J, with 21 bases between. CDR1 and CDR2 (germline): MNHEY, SVGAGI. CDR3 amino acids: CASSPSGVVDLYF. CDR3 in DNA: TGTGCCAGCAGCCCCTCAGGCGTGGTTGATCTGTATTTT.

The chain has TRBV6-2 or TRBV6-3 and TRBJ2-7, with TRBD2 matching over 8 bases. With 3 bases clipped from V and 7 bases from J, the junction kept 8 bases outside the gene matches. Germline assignment: CDR1 MNHEY and CDR2 SVGEGT. CDR3 length: 14 amino acids. The CDR3 DNA is TGTGCCAGCAGTTATCTTACCCCGGGAGGGGAGCAGTACTTC. It specifies CASSYLTPGGEQYF.

CDR3: CASMRRGDSPLHF. The DNA of the CDR3 is TGTGCCAGCATGCGCCGCGGGGATTCACCCCTCCACTTT. This sequence joins TRBV6-5 and TRBJ1-6; D ambiguous. The germline V gene has CDR1 MNHEY and CDR2 SVGAGI. The CDR3 extends over 13 amino acids. Trimming stripped 7 bases from V and 8 bases from J, with 12 bases between.

This clone was observed a handful of times. The chain couples TRBV25-1 to TRBJ2-1, with a possible D match to TRBD1 (6 bases). Germline CDR1 MGHDK, CDR2 SYGVNS. The length of the CDR3 is 15 residues. Trimming removed 7 bases at V and 4 bases at J, with 17 bases between. The CDR3 sequence: CASKPPGQRYNEQFF. CDR3 DNA: TGTGCCAGCAAACCTCCGGGACAAAGATACAATGAGCAGTTCTTC. Full variable domain (remainder filled in from reference TRBV25-1 and TRBJ2-1): EADIYQTPRYLVIGTGKKITLECSQTMGHDKMYWYQQDPGMELHLIHYSYGVNSTEKGDLSSESTVSRIRTEHFPLTLESARPSHTSQYLCASKPPGQRYNEQFFGPGTRLTVL.

V usage is TRBV9 and J usage is TRBJ2-7, with 9 bases that match TRBD1. Germline values: CDR1 SGDLS, CDR2 YYNGEE. This CDR3 has 14 amino acids. With V trimmed by 4 bases and J by 7 bases, 9 bases remained unmatched. The CDR3 loop is CASSSRDRAGEQYF. CDR3 DNA sequence: TGTGCCAGCAGCTCCCGGGACAGGGCGGGAGAGCAGTACTTC.

CDR3 sequence (DNA): TGTGCCATCAGTGAGGACAGGGGAAAAGAGACCCAGTACTTC. It translates to CAISEDRGKETQYF. The chain joins TRBV10-3 to TRBJ2-5; 8 nucleotides line up with TRBD1. Unmatched junction bases numbered 2, after V lost 2 bases and J lost 3 bases. Germline values: CDR1 ENHRY, CDR2 SYGVKD. The CDR3 is 14 amino acids.

This clone appeared once. The chain recombines TRBV19 with TRBJ1-6; maybe TRBD1 (5 bases). CDR3 size: 13 residues. In germline, CDR1 is LNHDA, CDR2 SQIVND (reference sequence). V gave up 3 bases and J gave up 9 bases, with 9 bases separating them. Here the CDR3 DNA reads TGTGCCAGTAGTATTGGGGGGTTTTCACCCCTCCACTTT. This translates into CASSIGGFSPLHF.

This chain uses TRBV19 with TRBJ1-5; 8 nucleotides agree with TRBD1. The CDR3 totals 16 residues. The germline gives CDR1 LNHDA, CDR2 SQIVND (reference sequence). V shed 6 bases, J shed 0 bases, and the junction held 7 bases outside the gene matches. The CDR3 reads CASRKGQADSNQPQHF. The CDR3 bases are TGTGCCAGTAGAAAGGGACAGGCCGATAGCAATCAGCCCCAGCATTTT.

The V gene is TRBV6-2 or TRBV6-3, the J gene TRBJ2-1; 11 bases fit TRBD2. The CDR3 sequence is 16 residues long. Germline trimming cut 5 bases from V and 10 bases from J; bases unmatched to any gene: 13. Germline V lookup: CDR1 MNHEY, CDR2 SVGEGT. CDR3 nucleotide sequence: TGTGCCAGCAGTCCCCTACTAGCGGGGGCGGATAGGGAGCAGTTCTTC. Encoded protein: CASSPLLAGADREQFF.

V usage is TRBV6-2 or TRBV6-3 and J usage is TRBJ1-5, with D uncertain. The CDR3 is made up of 12 amino acids. Deletions cut 5 bases from V and 4 bases from J, with 6 bases between. Germline V gives CDR1 MNHEY, CDR2 SVGEGT. CDR3 sequence reads: CASSVLNQPQHF. In nucleotides, the CDR3 is TGTGCCAGCAGTGTTCTTAATCAGCCCCAGCATTTT.

The chain combines TRBV7-2 with TRBJ2-5, with D maybe TRBD2 (6 bases). The CDR3 consists of 15 residues. V shed 2 bases and J shed 4 bases, with 14 bases lying between them. Germline CDR1 is SGHTA and CDR2 is FQGNSA. This chain's CDR3 is CASSLSRGLTETQYF. CDR3 DNA: TGTGCCAGCAGCTTATCGCGGGGACTGACAGAGACCCAGTACTTC.

The count of this clone is one. The rearrangement links TRBV7-8 to TRBJ2-5, with D maybe TRBD2 (6 bases). Germline CDR1 and CDR2: SGHVS and FQNEAQ. The V end lost 0 bases, the J end lost 5 bases, and 13 bases lay between the germline ends. This CDR3 spans 15 amino acids. CDR3 nucleotides: TGTGCCAGCAGCTTAGCGCTGGGGGAGGTGGAGACCCAGTACTTC. Protein sequence: CASSLALGEVETQYF.

V gene TRBV7-2 combines with J gene TRBJ2-1; a weak D match, TRBD1 (6 bases). The CDR3 extends over 13 amino acids. CDR1 is SGHTA, CDR2 FQGNSA, per germline. Trimming cost V 5 bases and J 10 bases, with 15 bases left between them. The CDR3 nucleotides read TGTGCCAGCAGCCCCGGACAGCTTGCAGAGCAGTTCTTC. This encodes CASSPGQLAEQFF. The whole variable domain, filled in from reference TRBV7-2 and TRBJ2-1, reads GAGVSQSPSNKVTEKGKDVELRCDPISGHTALYWYRQSLGQGLEFLIYFQGNSAPDKSGLPSDRFSAERTGGSVSTLTIQRTQQEDSAVYLCASSPGQLAEQFFGPGTRLTVL.

This sequence joins TRBV4-3 and TRBJ1-6; D may be TRBD1 (6 bases). The germline CDR1 and CDR2 sequences are LGHNA and YSLEER. Between the trimmed V and J ends, which lost 0 bases and 10 bases, there was a span of 16 bases. The CDR3 extends over 16 amino acids. This chain's CDR3 is CASSQEMFRGASPLHF. CDR3 bases: TGCGCCAGCAGCCAAGAAATGTTCCGGGGGGCCTCACCCCTCCACTTT.

V gene TRBV6-4 combines with J gene TRBJ1-1, with 9 bases identical to TRBD1. Germline-derived CDR1 and CDR2 are MRHNA and SNTAGT. CDR3 size: 14 residues. Germline trimming cut 7 bases from V and 6 bases from J; bases unmatched to any gene: 9. CDR3 amino acids: CASKYRGQEAEAFF. The DNA for the CDR3 is TGTGCCAGCAAATACAGGGGGCAGGAGGCTGAAGCTTTCTTT.